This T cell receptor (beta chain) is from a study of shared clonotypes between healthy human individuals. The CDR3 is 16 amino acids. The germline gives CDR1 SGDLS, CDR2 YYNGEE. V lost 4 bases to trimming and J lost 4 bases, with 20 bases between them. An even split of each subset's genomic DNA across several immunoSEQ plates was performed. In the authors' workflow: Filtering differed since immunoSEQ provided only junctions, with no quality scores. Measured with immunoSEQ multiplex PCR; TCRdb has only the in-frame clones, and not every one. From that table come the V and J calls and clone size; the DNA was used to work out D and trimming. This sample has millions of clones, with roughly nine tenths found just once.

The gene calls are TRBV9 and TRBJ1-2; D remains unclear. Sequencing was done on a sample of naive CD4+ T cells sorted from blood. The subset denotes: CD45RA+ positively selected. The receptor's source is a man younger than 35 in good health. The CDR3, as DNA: TGTGCCAGCAGCCCCCGGGAGGGCTCATCAAGCTATGGCTACACCTTC. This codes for CASSPREGSSSYGYTF. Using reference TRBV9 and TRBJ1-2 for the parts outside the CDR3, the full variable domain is DSGVTQTPKHLITATGQRVTLRCSPRSGDLSVYWYQQSLDQGLQFLIQYYNGEERAKGNILERFSAQQFPDLHSELNLSSLELGDSALYFCASSPREGSSSYGYTFGSGTRLTVV.